The next 27 T cell receptor beta chains were all read from a single sample in a study of T cells expressing NK-cell markers. After re-calling the 5' RACE reads, TCRdb lists one entry per CDR3 protein, DNA absent. The ten most abundant clones cover 1.4% of a sample with about 430,000 distinct CDR3 sequences. Sequencing input: blood T cells: a sorted CD56 or NKG2C T cell subset, CD4+ or CD8+ T cells, or bulk PBMC T cells (not recorded which). These receptors came from a woman aged 50 to 60 in good health.

The genes are TRBV12-5 and TRBJ2-1; TCRdb's D gene call, TRBD2, goes unchecked for lack of DNA. Germline V CDR1 and CDR2: LGHNT, FRNRAP. CDR3 size: 14 residues. Here the CDR3 reads CASGLGSVEDEQFF.

The chain recombines TRBV10-3 with TRBJ2-5; TCRdb's D call of TRBD1 is untestable without DNA. Germline CDR1 reads ENHRY; CDR2 reads SYGVKD. The CDR3 consists of 12 residues. Here the CDR3 reads CAIRGDDTPQYF.

The chain has TRBV5-1 and TRBJ2-7; TCRdb's D gene call, TRBD1, goes unchecked for lack of DNA. The germline V gene has CDR1 SGHRS and CDR2 YFSETQ. The CDR3 length is 12 residues. CDR3 residues: CASSHRGIEQYF.

This chain links TRBV3-1 with TRBJ2-2; without DNA, the TCRdb call of TRBD1 cannot be checked. CDR1 LGHDT and CDR2 YNNKEL come from the germline V gene (reference sequence). This CDR3 is built from 15 residues. The CDR3 is CASSQDGQVSGELFF.

This chain links TRBV5-4 with TRBJ2-3; TCRdb's D gene call, TRBD2, goes unchecked for lack of DNA. The CDR3 is 17 residues long. Germline V gene data show CDR1 as SGHNT and CDR2 as YYREEE (reference sequence). The CDR3 is CASRLDWTSGSTDTQYF.

V is TRBV3-1 and J is TRBJ1-5; TCRdb's D gene call, TRBD1, goes unchecked for lack of DNA. This CDR3 region has 14 residues. Germline V gene data show CDR1 as LGHDT and CDR2 as YNNKEL (reference sequence). CDR3: CASSQGRGNQPQHF. Variable domain in full (rest from reference TRBV3-1 and TRBJ1-5): DTAVSQTPKYLVTQMGNDKSIKCEQNLGHDTMYWYKQDSKKFLKIMFSYNNKELIINETVPNRFSPKSPDKAHLNLHINSLELGDSAVYFCASSQGRGNQPQHFGDGTRLSIL.

The rearrangement uses TRBV2 and TRBJ2-2. CDR1 is SNHLY and CDR2 is FYNNEI in the germline V gene. The length of the CDR3 is 14 residues. The CDR3 reads CASSLKVHTGELFF. Drawing the rest from reference TRBV2 and TRBJ2-2, the complete variable domain is EPEVTQTPSHQVTQMGQEVILRCVPISNHLYFYWYRQILGQKVEFLVSFYNNEISEKSEIFDDQFSVERPDGSNFTLKIRSTKLEDSAMYFCASSLKVHTGELFFGEGSRLTVL.

This chain links TRBV7-3 with TRBJ2-3; TCRdb selects TRBD1, and the lack of DNA leaves this call unchecked. Germline V CDR1 and CDR2: SGHTA, FQGTGA. The CDR3 consists of 12 residues. The CDR3 sequence is CASSAGGDTQYF.

The V call is TRBV9, the J call TRBJ2-5; TCRdb outputs TRBD1, but without DNA this stays unchecked. The CDR3 is 14 residues long. Germline V CDR1 and CDR2: SGDLS, YYNGEE. The CDR3 here is CASSPSQGQETQYF.

The chain carries TRBV7-2 and TRBJ2-3; TCRdb's D call of TRBD1 is untestable without DNA. This CDR3 comprises 19 residues. Germline V gene data show CDR1 as SGHTA and CDR2 as FQGNSA. CDR3 sequence: CASSSRGQGYGAGTDTQYF.

This chain uses TRBV20-1 with TRBJ2-5; the D gene TCRdb calls, TRBD2, cannot be checked with no DNA. The CDR3 contains 15 residues. Germline assignment: CDR1 DFQATT and CDR2 SNEGSKA (reference sequence). CDR3 amino acids: CSAIGTSGTQETQYF.

The chain uses TRBV10-3 and TRBJ1-1; the D gene TCRdb calls, TRBD1, cannot be checked with no DNA. This CDR3 is built from 14 residues. The V gene's germline CDR1 is ENHRY and CDR2 SYGVKD. CDR3 protein: CAISPDRTDGKAFF.

This chain links TRBV7-9 with TRBJ2-7; TCRdb gives TRBD2 as the D gene, but with no DNA this cannot be confirmed. Germline values: CDR1 SEHNR, CDR2 FQNEAQ (reference sequence). The CDR3 extends over 15 amino acids. The CDR3 sequence is CASSPPGGRGPEQYF.

The chain combines TRBV19 with TRBJ2-3; TCRdb selects TRBD1, and the lack of DNA leaves this call unchecked. CDR3 length equals 16 residues. Germline V lookup: CDR1 LNHDA, CDR2 SQIVND (reference sequence). CDR3 sequence reads: CASSIEGTGRADTQYF.

The rearrangement uses TRBV18 and TRBJ2-1; TCRdb returns TRBD2, unconfirmable since there is no DNA. This CDR3 is 11 amino acids long. The germline CDR1 and CDR2 sequences are KGHSH and LQKENI. The CDR3 reads CASSREDEQFF.

V is TRBV3-1 and J is TRBJ1-1; the D call from TCRdb, TRBD1, cannot be confirmed without DNA. Germline values: CDR1 LGHDT, CDR2 YNNKEL (reference sequence). This CDR3 spans 14 amino acids. CDR3: CASGAMSSNTEAFF. Full variable domain (outside the CDR3, taken from reference TRBV3-1 and TRBJ1-1): DTAVSQTPKYLVTQMGNDKSIKCEQNLGHDTMYWYKQDSKKFLKIMFSYNNKELIINETVPNRFSPKSPDKAHLNLHINSLELGDSAVYFCASGAMSSNTEAFFGQGTRLTVV.

The chain links TRBV12-3 or TRBV12-4 to TRBJ2-3; TCRdb indicates TRBD1, and absent DNA this call remains unverified. The CDR3 consists of 13 residues. The CDR3 sequence: CASQTGNTDTQYF.

The chain has TRBV6-2 or TRBV6-3 and TRBJ1-1; TCRdb gives TRBD1 as the D gene, but with no DNA this cannot be confirmed. Germline V gene data show CDR1 as MNHEY and CDR2 as SVGEGT. CDR3 length: 12 amino acids. The CDR3 sequence is CASSPGGGRAFF.

The chain uses TRBV4-1 and TRBJ1-3; lacking DNA, the TRBD1 call made by TCRdb goes unchecked. Per the germline V gene, CDR1 is MGHRA and CDR2 is YSYEKL. The CDR3 contains 15 residues. CDR3: CASSQENDRGYTIYF.

The rearrangement joins TRBV27 to TRBJ1-1. CDR1 and CDR2 from the germline V gene are MNHEY and SMNVEV (reference sequence). The CDR3 contains 14 residues. CDR3 region: CASSLDLMNTEAFF.

The chain employs TRBV12-3 or TRBV12-4 and TRBJ2-7; TCRdb returns TRBD2, unconfirmable since there is no DNA. The CDR3 loop spans 15 amino acids. The CDR3 protein is CASSFGGSAYYEQYF.

This rearrangement joins TRBV10-3 to TRBJ2-2; TCRdb's assignment of TRBD2 cannot be checked, as there is no DNA. Germline V gene data show CDR1 as ENHRY and CDR2 as SYGVKD. CDR3 size: 15 residues. CDR3 sequence: CAISESGFAGGELFF.

This chain links TRBV24-1 with TRBJ1-1. This CDR3 spans 13 amino acids. Germline-derived CDR1 and CDR2 are KGHDR and SFDVKD. The CDR3 loop is CATSGSVSTEAFF.

The CDR3 loop is CASRLLQGASTDTQYF. The chain couples TRBV11-2 to TRBJ2-3; there is no DNA to check the TCRdb D call of TRBD1. Germline V gene lookup returns CDR1 SGHAT and CDR2 FQNNGV. The CDR3 contains 16 residues.

CDR3: CASSLLAGFTGELFF. The chain recombines TRBV12-3 or TRBV12-4 with TRBJ2-2; TCRdb picks TRBD2, but there is no DNA to check that call. The CDR3 totals 15 residues.

The rearrangement links TRBV27 to TRBJ2-1; the TRBD2 assignment by TCRdb is unverifiable without DNA. The germline V gene has CDR1 MNHEY and CDR2 SMNVEV (reference sequence). The CDR3 covers 15 residues. CDR3 residues: CASSFLTTSGNEQFF.

The chain combines TRBV25-1 with TRBJ2-1; no DNA is available, so the TRBD1 call from TCRdb remains unchecked. Germline V CDR1 and CDR2: MGHDK, SYGVNS. The CDR3 is 16 residues long. The CDR3 reads CASSAFPLGTYNEQFF. Full variable domain (rest looked up from reference TRBV25-1 and TRBJ2-1): EADIYQTPRYLVIGTGKKITLECSQTMGHDKMYWYQQDPGMELHLIHYSYGVNSTEKGDLSSESTVSRIRTEHFPLTLESARPSHTSQYLCASSAFPLGTYNEQFFGPGTRLTVL.